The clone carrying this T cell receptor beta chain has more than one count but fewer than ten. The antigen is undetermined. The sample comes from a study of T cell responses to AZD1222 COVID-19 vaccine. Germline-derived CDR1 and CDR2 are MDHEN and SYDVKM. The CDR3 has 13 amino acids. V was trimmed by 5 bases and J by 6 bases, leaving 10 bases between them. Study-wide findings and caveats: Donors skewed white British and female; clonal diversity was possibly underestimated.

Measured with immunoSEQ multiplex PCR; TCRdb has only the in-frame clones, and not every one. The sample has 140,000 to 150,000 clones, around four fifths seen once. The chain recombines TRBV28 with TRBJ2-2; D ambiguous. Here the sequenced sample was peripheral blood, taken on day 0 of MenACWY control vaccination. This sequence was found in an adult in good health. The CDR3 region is CASSRLGAGELFF. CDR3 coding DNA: TGTGCCAGCAGTCGACTTGGGGCCGGGGAGCTGTTTTTT.